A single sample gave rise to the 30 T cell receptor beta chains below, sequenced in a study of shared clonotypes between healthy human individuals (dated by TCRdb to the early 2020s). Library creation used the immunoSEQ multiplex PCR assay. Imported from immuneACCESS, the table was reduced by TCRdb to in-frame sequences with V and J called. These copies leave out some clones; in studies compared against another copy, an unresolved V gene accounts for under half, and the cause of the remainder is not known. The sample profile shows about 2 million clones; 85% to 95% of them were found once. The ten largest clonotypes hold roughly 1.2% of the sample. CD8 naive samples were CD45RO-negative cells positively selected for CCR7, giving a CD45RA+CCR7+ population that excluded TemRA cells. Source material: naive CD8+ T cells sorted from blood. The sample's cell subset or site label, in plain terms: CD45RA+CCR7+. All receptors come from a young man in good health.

The CDR3 sequence: CASSTGAGSEKLFF. The DNA of the CDR3 is TGTGCCAGCAGCACCGGTGCCGGGAGCGAAAAACTGTTTTTT. The rearrangement links TRBV5-6 to TRBJ1-4; D remains ambiguous. Trimming removed 4 bases at V and 8 bases at J, with 15 bases between. Per the germline V gene, CDR1 is SGHDT and CDR2 is YYEEEE. This CDR3 is built from 14 residues.

CDR3 bases: TGCGCCAGCAGGATGGGAACGTCTAACTACAATGAGCAGTTCTTC. Its translation is CASRMGTSNYNEQFF. The V gene is TRBV5-1, the J gene TRBJ2-1; D gene ambiguous. Germline CDR1 reads SGHRS; CDR2 reads YFSETQ. This CDR3 contains 15 residues. Trimming removed 5 bases at V and 3 bases at J, with 15 bases between.

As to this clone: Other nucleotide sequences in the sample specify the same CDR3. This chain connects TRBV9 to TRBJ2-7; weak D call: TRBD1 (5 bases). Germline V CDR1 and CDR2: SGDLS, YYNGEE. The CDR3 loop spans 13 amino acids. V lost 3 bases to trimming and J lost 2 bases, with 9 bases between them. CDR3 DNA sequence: TGTGCCAGCAGCGCCACAGGCGCCTACGAGCAGTACTTC. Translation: CASSATGAYEQYF.

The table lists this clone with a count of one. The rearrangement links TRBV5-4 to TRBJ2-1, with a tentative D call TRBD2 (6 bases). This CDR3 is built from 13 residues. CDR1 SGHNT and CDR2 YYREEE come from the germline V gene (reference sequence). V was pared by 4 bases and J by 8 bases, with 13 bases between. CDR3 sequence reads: CASSDFSGDEQFF. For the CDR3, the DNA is TGTGCCAGCAGCGATTTTAGCGGCGATGAGCAGTTCTTC.

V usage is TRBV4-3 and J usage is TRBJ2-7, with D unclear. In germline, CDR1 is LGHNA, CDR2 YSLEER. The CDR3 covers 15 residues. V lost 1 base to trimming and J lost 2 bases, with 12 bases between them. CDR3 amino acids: CASSQADTATYEQYF. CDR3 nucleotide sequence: TGCGCCAGCAGCCAAGCCGATACGGCCACCTACGAGCAGTACTTC.

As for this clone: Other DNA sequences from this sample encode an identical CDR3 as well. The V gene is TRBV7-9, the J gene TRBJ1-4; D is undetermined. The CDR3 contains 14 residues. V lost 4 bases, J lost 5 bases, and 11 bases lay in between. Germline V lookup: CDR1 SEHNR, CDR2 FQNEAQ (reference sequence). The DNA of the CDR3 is TGTGCCAGCAGCTCCGCCGACGAAAATGAAAAACTGTTTTTT. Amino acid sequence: CASSSADENEKLFF.

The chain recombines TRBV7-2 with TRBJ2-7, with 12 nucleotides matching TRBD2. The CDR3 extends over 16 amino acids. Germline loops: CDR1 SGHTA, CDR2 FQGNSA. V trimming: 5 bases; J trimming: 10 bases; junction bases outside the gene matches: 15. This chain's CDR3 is CASSPRLAGASEDQYF. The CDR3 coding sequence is TGTGCCAGCAGCCCAAGACTAGCGGGAGCCAGTGAGGACCAGTACTTC.

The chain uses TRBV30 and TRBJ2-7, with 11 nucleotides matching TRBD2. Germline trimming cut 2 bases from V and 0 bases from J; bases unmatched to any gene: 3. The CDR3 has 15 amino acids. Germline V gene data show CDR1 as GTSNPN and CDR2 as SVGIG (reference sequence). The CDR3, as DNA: TGTGCCTGGAGTCTTACTAGCGGGAGCTCCTACGAGCAGTACTTC. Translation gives CAWSLTSGSSYEQYF.

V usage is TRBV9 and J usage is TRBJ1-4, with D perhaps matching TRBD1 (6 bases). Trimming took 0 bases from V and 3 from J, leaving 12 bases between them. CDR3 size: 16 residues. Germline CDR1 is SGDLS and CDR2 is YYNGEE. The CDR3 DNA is TGTGCCAGCAGCGTAGAAGGGGGGTCATCTAATGAAAAACTGTTTTTT. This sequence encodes CASSVEGGSSNEKLFF.

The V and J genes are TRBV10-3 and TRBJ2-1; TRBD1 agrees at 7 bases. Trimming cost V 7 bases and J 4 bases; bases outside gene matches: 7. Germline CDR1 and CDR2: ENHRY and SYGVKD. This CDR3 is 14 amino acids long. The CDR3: CAINQGDQYNEQFF. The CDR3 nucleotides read TGTGCCATCAACCAGGGGGATCAATACAATGAGCAGTTCTTC.

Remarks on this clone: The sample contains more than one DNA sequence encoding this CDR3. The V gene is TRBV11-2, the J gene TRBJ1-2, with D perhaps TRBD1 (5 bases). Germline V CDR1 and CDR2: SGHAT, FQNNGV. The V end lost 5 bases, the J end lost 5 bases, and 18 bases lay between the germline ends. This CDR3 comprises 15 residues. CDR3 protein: CASSLVGTEVYGYTF. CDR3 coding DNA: TGTGCCAGCAGCCTAGTCGGGACGGAAGTTTATGGCTACACCTTC. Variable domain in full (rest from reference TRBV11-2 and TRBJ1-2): EAGVAQSPRYKIIEKRQSVAFWCNPISGHATLYWYQQILGQGPKLLIQFQNNGVVDDSQLPKDRFSAERLKGVDSTLKIQPAKLEDSAVYLCASSLVGTEVYGYTFGSGTRLTVV.

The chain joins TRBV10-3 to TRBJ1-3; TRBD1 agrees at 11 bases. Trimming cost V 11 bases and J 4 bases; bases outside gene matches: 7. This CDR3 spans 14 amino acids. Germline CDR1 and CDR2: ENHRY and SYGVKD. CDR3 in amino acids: CAAYGTGGGNTIYF. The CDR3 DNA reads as TGTGCCGCCTACGGGACAGGGGGAGGAAACACCATATATTTT.

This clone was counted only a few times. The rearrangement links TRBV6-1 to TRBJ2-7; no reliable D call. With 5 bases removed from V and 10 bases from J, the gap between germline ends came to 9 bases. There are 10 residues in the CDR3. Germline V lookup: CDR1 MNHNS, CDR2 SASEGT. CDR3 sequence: CASSTTQQYF. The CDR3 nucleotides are TGTGCCAGCAGTACGACGCAACAGTACTTC.

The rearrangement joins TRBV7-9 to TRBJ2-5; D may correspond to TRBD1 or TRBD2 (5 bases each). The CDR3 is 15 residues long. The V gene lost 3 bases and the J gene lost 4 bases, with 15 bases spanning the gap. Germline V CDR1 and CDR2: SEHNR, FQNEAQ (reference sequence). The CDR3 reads CASSLTGGRGETQYF. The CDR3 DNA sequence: TGTGCCAGCAGCTTGACTGGGGGAAGGGGAGAGACCCAGTACTTC.

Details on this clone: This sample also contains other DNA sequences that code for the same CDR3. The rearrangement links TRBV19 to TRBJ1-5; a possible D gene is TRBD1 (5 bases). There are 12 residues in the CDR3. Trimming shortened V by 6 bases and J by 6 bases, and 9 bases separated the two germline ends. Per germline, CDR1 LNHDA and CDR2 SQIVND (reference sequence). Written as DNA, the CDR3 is TGTGCCAGTAGCTCAGGGCTTCAGCCCCAGCATTTT. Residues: CASSSGLQPQHF.

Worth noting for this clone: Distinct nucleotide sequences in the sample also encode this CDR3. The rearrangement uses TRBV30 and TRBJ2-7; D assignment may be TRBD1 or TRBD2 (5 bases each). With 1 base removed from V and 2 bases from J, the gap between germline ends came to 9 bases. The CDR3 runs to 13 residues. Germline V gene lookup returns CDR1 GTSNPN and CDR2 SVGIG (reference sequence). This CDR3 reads CAWSAGTAYEQYF. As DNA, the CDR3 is TGTGCCTGGAGTGCCGGGACCGCCTACGAGCAGTACTTC.

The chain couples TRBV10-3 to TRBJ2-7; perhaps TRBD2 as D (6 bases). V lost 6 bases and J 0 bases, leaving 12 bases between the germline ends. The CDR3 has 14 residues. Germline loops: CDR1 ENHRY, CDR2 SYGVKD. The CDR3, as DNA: TGTGCCATCAGGAGGACCGGGAGCTCCTACGAGCAGTACTTC. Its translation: CAIRRTGSSYEQYF.

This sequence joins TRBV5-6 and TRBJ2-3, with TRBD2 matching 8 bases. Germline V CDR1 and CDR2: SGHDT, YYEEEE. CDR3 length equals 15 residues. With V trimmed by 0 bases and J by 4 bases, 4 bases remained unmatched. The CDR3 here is CASSLAGGNADTQYF. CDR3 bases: TGTGCCAGCAGCTTGGCGGGAGGGAATGCAGATACGCAGTATTTT.

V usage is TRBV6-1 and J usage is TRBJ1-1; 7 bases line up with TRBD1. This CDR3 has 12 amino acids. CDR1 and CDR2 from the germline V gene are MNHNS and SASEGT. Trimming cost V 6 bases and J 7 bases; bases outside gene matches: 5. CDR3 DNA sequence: TGTGCCAGCAGATATAGGGGGCTTGAAGCTTTCTTT. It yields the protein CASRYRGLEAFF.

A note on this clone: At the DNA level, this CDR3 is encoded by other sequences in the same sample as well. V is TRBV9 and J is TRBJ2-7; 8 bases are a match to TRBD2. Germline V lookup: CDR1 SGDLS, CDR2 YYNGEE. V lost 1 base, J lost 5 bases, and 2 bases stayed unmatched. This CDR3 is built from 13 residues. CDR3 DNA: TGTGCCAGCAGCGTAAGCGGGGGTCACGAGCAGTACTTC. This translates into CASSVSGGHEQYF.

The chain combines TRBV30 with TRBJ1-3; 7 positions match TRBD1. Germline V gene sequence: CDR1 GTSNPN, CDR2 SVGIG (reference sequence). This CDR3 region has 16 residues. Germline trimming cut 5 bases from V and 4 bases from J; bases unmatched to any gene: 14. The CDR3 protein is CAWDEYTGAPGNTIYF. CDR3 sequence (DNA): TGTGCCTGGGATGAATACACAGGGGCGCCCGGAAACACCATATATTTT.

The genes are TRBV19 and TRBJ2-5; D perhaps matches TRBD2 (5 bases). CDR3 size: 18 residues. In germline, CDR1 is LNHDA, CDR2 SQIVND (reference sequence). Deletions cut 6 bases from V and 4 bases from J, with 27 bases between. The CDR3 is CASSPLGWEYSVRETQYF. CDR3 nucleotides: TGTGCCAGTAGCCCCCTGGGGTGGGAGTATAGTGTGAGAGAGACCCAGTACTTC.

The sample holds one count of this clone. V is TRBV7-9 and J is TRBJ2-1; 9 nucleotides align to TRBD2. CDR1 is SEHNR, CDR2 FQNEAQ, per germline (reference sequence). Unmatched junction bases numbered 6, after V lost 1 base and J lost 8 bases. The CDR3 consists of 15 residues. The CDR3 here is CASSLVSGGSDEQFF. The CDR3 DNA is TGTGCCAGCAGCTTAGTAAGCGGGGGGAGTGATGAGCAGTTCTTC.

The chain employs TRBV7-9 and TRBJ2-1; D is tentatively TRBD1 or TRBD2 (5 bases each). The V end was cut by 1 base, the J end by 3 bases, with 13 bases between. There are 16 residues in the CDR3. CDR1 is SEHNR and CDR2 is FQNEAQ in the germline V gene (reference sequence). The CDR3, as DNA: TGTGCCAGCAGCTTAGGTTGGGGACCCCGCTACAATGAGCAGTTCTTC. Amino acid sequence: CASSLGWGPRYNEQFF.

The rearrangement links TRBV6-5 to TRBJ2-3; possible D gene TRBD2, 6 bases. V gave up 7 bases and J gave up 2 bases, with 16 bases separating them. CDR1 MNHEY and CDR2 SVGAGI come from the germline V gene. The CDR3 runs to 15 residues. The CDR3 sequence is CASTFSGASTDTQYF. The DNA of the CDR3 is TGTGCCAGCACCTTTTCGGGAGCCTCCACAGATACGCAGTATTTT.

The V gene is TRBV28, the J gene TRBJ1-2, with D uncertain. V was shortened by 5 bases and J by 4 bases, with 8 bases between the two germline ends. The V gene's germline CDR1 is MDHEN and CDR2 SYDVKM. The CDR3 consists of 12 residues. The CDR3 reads CASSPPSYGYTF. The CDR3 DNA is TGTGCCAGCAGTCCGCCCAGCTATGGCTACACCTTC.

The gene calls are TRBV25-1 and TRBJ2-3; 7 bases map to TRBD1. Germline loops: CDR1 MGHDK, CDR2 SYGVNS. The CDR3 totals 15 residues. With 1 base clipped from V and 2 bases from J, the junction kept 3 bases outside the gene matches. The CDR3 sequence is CASSEWDSFTDTQYF. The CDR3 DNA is TGTGCCAGCAGTGAATGGGACAGTTTCACAGATACGCAGTATTTT. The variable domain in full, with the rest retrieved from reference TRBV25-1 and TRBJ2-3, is EADIYQTPRYLVIGTGKKITLECSQTMGHDKMYWYQQDPGMELHLIHYSYGVNSTEKGDLSSESTVSRIRTEHFPLTLESARPSHTSQYLCASSEWDSFTDTQYFGPGTRLTVL.

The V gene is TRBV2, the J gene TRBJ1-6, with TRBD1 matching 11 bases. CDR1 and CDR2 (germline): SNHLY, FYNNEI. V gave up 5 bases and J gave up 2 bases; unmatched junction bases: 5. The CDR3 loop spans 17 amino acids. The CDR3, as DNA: TGTGCCAGCAGTTCGCCGGGACAGGGGGCCTATAATTCACCCCTCCACTTT. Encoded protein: CASSSPGQGAYNSPLHF. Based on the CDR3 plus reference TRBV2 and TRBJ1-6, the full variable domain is EPEVTQTPSHQVTQMGQEVILRCVPISNHLYFYWYRQILGQKVEFLVSFYNNEISEKSEIFDDQFSVERPDGSNFTLKIRSTKLEDSAMYFCASSSPGQGAYNSPLHFGNGTRLTVT.

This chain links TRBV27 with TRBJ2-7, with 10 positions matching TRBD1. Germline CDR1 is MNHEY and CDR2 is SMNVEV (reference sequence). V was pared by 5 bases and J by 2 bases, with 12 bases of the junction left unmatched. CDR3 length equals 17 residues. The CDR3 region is CASSPQFGTGVPYEQYF. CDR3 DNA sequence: TGTGCCAGCAGTCCCCAGTTTGGGACAGGGGTACCCTACGAGCAGTACTTC.

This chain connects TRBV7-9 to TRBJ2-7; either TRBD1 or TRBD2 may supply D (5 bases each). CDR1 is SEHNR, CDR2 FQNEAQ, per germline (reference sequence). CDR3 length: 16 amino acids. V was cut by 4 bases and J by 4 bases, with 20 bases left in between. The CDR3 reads CASSSSSTGRLYEQYF. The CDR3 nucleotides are TGTGCCAGCAGCTCCTCATCCACGGGGCGGTTATACGAGCAGTACTTC.